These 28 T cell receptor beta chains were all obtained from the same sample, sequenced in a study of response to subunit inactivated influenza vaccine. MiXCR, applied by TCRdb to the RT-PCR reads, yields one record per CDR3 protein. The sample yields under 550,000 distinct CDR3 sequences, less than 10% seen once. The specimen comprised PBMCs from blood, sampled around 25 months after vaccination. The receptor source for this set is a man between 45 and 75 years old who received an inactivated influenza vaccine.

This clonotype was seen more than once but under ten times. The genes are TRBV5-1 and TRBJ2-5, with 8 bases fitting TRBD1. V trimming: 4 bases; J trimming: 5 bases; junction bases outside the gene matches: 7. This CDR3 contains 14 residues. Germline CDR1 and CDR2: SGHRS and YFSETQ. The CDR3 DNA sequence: TGCGCCAGCAGCCCCAGGGGGCGCGGGGAGACCCAGTACTTC. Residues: CASSPRGRGETQYF.

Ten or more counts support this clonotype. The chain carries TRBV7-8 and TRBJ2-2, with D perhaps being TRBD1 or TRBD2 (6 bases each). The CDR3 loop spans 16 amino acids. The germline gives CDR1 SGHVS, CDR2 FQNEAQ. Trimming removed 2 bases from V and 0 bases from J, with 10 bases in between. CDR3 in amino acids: CASSLLGGSNTGELFF. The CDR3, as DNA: TGTGCCAGCAGCTTATTAGGGGGGTCGAACACCGGGGAGCTGTTTTTT. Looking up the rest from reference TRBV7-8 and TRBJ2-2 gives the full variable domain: GAGVSQSPRYKVAKRGQDVALRCDPISGHVSLFWYQQALGQGPEFLTYFQNEAQLDKSGLPSDRFFAERPEGSVSTLKIQRTQQEDSAVYLCASSLLGGSNTGELFFGEGSRLTVL.

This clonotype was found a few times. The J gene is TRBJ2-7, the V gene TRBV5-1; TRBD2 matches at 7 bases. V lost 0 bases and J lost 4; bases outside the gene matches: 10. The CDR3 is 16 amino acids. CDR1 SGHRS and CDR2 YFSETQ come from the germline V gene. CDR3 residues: CASSLAPSGATYEQYF. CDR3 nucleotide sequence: TGCGCCAGCAGCTTGGCCCCTAGCGGAGCTACTTACGAGCAGTACTTC.

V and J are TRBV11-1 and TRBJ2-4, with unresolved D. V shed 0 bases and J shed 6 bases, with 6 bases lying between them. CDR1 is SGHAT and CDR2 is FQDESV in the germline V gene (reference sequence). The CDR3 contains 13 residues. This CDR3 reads CASSLAYRNIQYF. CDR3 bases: TGTGCCAGCAGCTTAGCGTACAGAAACATTCAGTACTTC.

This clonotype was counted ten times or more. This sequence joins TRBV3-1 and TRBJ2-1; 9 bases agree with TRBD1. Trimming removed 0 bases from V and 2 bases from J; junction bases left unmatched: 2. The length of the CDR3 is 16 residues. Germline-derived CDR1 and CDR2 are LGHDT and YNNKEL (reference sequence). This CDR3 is CASSQEGQGTYNEQFF. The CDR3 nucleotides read TGTGCCAGCAGCCAAGAGGGACAGGGAACCTACAATGAGCAGTTCTTC.

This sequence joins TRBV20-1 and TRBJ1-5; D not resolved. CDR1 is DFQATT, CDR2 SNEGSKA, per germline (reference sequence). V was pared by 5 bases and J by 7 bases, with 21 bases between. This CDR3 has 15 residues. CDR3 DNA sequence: TGCAGTGCTTCGGACCCAACGGTCATCTTCCAGCCCCAGCATTTT. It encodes CSASDPTVIFQPQHF.

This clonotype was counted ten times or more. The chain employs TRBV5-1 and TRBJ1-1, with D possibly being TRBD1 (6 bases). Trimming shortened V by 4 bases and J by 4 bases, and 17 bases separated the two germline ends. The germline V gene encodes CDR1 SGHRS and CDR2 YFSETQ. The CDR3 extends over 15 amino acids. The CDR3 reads CASSSRTGASTEAFF. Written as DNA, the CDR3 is TGCGCCAGCAGCAGCCGGACGGGGGCCAGCACTGAAGCTTTCTTT.

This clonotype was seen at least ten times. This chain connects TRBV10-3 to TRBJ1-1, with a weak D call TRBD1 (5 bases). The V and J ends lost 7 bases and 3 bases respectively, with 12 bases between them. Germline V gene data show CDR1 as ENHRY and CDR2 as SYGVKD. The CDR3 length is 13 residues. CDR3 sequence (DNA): TGTGCCATCATCGGGGACGGGTACACTGAAGCTTTCTTT. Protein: CAIIGDGYTEAFF.

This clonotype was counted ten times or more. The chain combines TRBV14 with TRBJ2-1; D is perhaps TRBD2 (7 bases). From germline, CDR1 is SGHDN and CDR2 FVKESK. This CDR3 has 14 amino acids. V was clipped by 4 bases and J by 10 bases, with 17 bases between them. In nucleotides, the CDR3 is TGTGCCAGCAGCCTCCTAGGGGGGGCGGGGGAGCAGTTCTTC. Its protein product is CASSLLGGAGEQFF.

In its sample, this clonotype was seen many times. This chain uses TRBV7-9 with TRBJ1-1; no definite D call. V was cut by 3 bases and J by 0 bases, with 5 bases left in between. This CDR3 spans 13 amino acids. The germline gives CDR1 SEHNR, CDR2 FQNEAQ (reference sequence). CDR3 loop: CASSFQMNTEAFF. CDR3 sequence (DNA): TGTGCCAGCAGCTTTCAGATGAACACTGAAGCTTTCTTT.

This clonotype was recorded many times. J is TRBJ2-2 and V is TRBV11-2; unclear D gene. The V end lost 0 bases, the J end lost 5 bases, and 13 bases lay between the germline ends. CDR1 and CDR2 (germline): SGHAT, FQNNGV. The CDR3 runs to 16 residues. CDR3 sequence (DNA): TGTGCCAGCAGCTTAGATTTCGCAACAGCGACCGGGGAGCTGTTTTTT. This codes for CASSLDFATATGELFF.

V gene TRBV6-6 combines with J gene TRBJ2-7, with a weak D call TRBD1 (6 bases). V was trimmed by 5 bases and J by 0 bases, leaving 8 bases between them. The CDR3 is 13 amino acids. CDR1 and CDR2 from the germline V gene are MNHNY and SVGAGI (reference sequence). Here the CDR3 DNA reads TGTGCCAGCAGTATGGACAGCTCCTACGAGCAGTACTTC. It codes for CASSMDSSYEQYF.

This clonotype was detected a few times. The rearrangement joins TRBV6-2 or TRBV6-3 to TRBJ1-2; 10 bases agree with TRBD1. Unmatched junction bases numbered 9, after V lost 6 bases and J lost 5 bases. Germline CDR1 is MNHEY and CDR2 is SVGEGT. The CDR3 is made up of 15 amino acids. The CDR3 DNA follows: TGTGCCAGCAGCCCACCCGGGACAGGGGTGTATGGCTACACCTTC. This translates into CASSPPGTGVYGYTF.

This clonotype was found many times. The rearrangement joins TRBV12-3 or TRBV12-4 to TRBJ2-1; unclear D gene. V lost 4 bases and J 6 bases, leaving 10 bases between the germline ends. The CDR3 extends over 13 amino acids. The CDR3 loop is CASSYTESNEQFF. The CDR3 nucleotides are TGTGCCAGCAGTTATACCGAGTCCAATGAGCAGTTCTTC.

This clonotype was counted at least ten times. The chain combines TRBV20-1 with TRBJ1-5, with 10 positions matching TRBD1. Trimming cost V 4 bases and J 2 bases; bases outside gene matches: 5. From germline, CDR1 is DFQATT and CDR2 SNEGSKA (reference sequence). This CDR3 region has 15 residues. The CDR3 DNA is TGCAGTGCTACCAGGACAGGGGGTGGCAATCAGCCCCAGCATTTT. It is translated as CSATRTGGGNQPQHF.

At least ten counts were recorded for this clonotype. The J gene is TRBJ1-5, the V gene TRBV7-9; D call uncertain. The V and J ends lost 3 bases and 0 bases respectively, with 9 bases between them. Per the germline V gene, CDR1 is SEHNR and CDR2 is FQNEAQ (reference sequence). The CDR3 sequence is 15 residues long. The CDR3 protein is CASSLGLNSNQPQHF. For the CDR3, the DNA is TGTGCCAGCAGCTTGGGCCTAAATAGCAATCAGCCCCAGCATTTT. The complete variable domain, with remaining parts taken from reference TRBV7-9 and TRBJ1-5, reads DTGVSQNPRHKITKRGQNVTFRCDPISEHNRLYWYRQTLGQGPEFLTYFQNEAQLEKSRLLSDRFSAERPKGSFSTLEIQRTEQGDSAMYLCASSLGLNSNQPQHFGDGTRLSIL.

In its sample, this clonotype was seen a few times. CDR3 residues: CASRWDGAGTGSPLHF. CDR3 in DNA: TGTGCCAGCAGGTGGGATGGGGCAGGGACTGGATCACCCCTCCACTTT. The rearrangement uses TRBV2 and TRBJ1-6; a weak D match, TRBD1 (5 bases). Trimming removed 6 bases from V and 10 bases from J, with 22 bases in between. The CDR3 has 16 amino acids. Germline V gives CDR1 SNHLY, CDR2 FYNNEI.

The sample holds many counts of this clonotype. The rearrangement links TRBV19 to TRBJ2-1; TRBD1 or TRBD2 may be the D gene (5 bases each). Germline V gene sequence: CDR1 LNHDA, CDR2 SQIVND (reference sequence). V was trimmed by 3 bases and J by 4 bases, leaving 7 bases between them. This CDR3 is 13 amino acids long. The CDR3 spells CASSMGTYNEQFF. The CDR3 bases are TGTGCCAGTAGTATGGGGACGTACAATGAGCAGTTCTTC. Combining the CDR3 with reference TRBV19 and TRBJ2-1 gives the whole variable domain DGGITQSPKYLFRKEGQNVTLSCEQNLNHDAMYWYRQDPGQGLRLIYYSQIVNDFQKGDIAEGYSVSREKKESFPLTVTSAQKNPTAFYLCASSMGTYNEQFFGPGTRLTVL.

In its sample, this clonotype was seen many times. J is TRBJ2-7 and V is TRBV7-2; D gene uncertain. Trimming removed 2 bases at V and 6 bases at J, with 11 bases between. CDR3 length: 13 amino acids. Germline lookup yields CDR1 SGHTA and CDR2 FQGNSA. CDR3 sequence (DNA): TGTGCCAGCAGCTTATATCAGTTAGGCGAGCAGTACTTC. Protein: CASSLYQLGEQYF. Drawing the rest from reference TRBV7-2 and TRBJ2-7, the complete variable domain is GAGVSQSPSNKVTEKGKDVELRCDPISGHTALYWYRQSLGQGLEFLIYFQGNSAPDKSGLPSDRFSAERTGGSVSTLTIQRTQQEDSAVYLCASSLYQLGEQYFGPGTRLTVT.

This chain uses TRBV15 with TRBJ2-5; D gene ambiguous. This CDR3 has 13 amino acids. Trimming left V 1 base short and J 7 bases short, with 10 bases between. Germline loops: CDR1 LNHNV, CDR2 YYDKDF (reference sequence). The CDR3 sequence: CATSRAGQPTQYF. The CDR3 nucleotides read TGTGCCACCAGCAGAGCCGGTCAACCGACCCAGTACTTC.

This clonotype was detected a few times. Here the CDR3 reads CASSFEGALQPQHF. CDR3 coding DNA: TGTGCCAGCAGCTTTGAAGGGGCGCTTCAGCCCCAGCATTTT. The genes are TRBV7-9 and TRBJ1-5; a weak D match, TRBD1 (5 bases). The ends were cut back, 3 bases at V and 6 bases at J, with 12 bases in the middle. The CDR3 spans 14 residues. CDR1 is SEHNR, CDR2 FQNEAQ, per germline (reference sequence).

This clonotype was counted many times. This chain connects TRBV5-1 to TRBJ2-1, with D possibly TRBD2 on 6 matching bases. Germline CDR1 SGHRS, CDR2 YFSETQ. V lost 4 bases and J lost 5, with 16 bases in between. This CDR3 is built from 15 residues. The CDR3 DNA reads TGCGCCAGCAGCCACCCTAGCGTGCGGGACAATGAGCAGTTCTTC. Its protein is CASSHPSVRDNEQFF.

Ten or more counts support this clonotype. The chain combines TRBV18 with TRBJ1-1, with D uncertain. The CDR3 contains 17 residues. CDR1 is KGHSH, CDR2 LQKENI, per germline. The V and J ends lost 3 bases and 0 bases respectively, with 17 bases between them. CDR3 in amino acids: CASSPAIGGRLNTEAFF. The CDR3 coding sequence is TGTGCCAGCTCACCCGCCATAGGCGGAAGACTGAACACTGAAGCTTTCTTT.

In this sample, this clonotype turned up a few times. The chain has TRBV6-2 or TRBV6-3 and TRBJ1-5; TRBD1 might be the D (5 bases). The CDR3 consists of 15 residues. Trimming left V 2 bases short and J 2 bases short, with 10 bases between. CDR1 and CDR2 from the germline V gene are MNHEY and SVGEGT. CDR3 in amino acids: CASSYQGFGNQPQHF. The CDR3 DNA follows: TGTGCCAGCAGTTACCAGGGTTTTGGCAATCAGCCCCAGCATTTT.

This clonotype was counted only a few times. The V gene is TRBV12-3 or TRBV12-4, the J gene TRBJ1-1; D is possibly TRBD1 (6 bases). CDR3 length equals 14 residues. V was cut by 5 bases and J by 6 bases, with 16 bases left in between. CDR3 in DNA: TGTGCCAGCAGTATCACAGGGTGGATGTCTGAAGCTTTCTTT. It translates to CASSITGWMSEAFF.

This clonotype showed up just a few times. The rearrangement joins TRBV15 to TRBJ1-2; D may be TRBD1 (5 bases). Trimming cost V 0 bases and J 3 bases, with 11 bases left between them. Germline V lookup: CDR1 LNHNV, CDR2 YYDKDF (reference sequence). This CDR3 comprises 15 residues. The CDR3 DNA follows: TGTGCCACCAGCAGAGAGAGCAGGGACTACTATGGCTACACCTTC. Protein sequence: CATSRESRDYYGYTF.

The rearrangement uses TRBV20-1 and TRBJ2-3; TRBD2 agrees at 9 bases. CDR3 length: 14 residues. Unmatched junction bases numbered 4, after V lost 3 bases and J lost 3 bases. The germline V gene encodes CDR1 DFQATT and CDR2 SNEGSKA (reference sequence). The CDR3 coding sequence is TGCAGTGCTAGTTTTGCGGGGGGGACAGATACGCAGTATTTT. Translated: CSASFAGGTDTQYF.

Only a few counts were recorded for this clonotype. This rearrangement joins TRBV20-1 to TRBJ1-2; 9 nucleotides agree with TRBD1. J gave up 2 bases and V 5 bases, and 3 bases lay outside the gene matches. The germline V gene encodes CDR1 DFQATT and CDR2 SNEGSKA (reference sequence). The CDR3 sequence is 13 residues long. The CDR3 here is CSARDRANYGYTF. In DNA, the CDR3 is TGCAGTGCTCGGGACAGGGCGAACTATGGCTACACCTTC.